The next 27 T cell receptor beta chains were all read from a single sample in a study of graft-versus-host responses after intestinal transplantation. Antigens of these TCRs are unknown. Clones were read by immunoSEQ multiplex PCR, and TCRdb kept only the in-frame ones, dropping some. The sample records about 120,000 clones, roughly 95% being singletons. Sequences were derived from unstimulated CD8+ T cells sorted from spleen or lymph node cells, sampled before intestinal transplant. The receptors shown here come from a human donor who received an intestinal transplant.

The chain is built from TRBV11-1 and TRBJ2-7; D gene ambiguous. Trimming took 5 bases from V and 0 from J, leaving 5 bases between them. This CDR3 is 12 amino acids long. Looked up from germline, CDR1 is SGHAT and CDR2 is FQDESV (reference sequence). CDR3 nucleotides: TGTGCCAGCAGCCTACCCTCCTACGAGCAGTACTTC. It yields the protein CASSLPSYEQYF. Supplemented by reference TRBV11-1 and TRBJ2-7, the full variable domain reads EAEVAQSPRYKITEKSQAVAFWCDPISGHATLYWYRQILGQGPELLVQFQDESVVDDSQLPKDRFSAERLKGVDSTLKIQPAELGDSAMYLCASSLPSYEQYFGPGTRLTVT.

The CDR3 protein is CASSLGPAGAGYEQYF. CDR3 bases: TGTGCCAGCAGCTTGGGGCCGGCGGGAGCAGGCTACGAGCAGTACTTC. This sequence joins TRBV5-6 and TRBJ2-7, with 7 bases aligning to TRBD2. The J segment lost 3 bases and the V segment lost 0 bases, leaving 9 bases of the junction unmatched. The CDR3 sequence is 16 residues long. Germline values: CDR1 SGHDT, CDR2 YYEEEE.

The chain combines TRBV19 with TRBJ2-3; D unresolved. V gave up 6 bases and J gave up 1 base, with 2 bases separating them. CDR1 is LNHDA, CDR2 SQIVND, per germline (reference sequence). The CDR3 has 11 residues. CDR3 loop: CASRGTDTQYF. The CDR3 nucleotides are TGTGCCAGTAGGGGCACAGATACGCAGTATTTT.

The chain uses TRBV7-9 and TRBJ2-7; D not certain. From germline, CDR1 is SEHNR and CDR2 FQNEAQ (reference sequence). The V end lost 5 bases, the J end lost 4 bases, and 18 bases lay between the germline ends. This CDR3 has 15 amino acids. The CDR3 nucleotides read TGTGCCAGCAGCCTCATCAACCGGACCCCTTACGAGCAGTACTTC. It codes for CASSLINRTPYEQYF.

The CDR3, as DNA: TGTGCCAGCAGCTTACTAGACCTTCTCAATGAGCAGTTCTTC. Its protein product is CASSLLDLLNEQFF. The V call is TRBV7-9, the J call TRBJ2-1; D not resolved. This CDR3 contains 14 residues. The V end was cut by 2 bases, the J end by 6 bases, with 11 bases between. Germline-derived CDR1 and CDR2 are SEHNR and FQNEAQ (reference sequence).

J is TRBJ2-2 and V is TRBV19; 8 bases align to TRBD2. J lost 6 bases, V lost 3 bases, and 3 bases had no gene match. There are 14 residues in the CDR3. Per the germline V gene, CDR1 is LNHDA and CDR2 is SQIVND (reference sequence). CDR3 bases: TGTGCCAGTAGTATCCTTAGCGGGGCCGGGGAGCTGTTTTTT. Translating gives CASSILSGAGELFF.

The chain uses TRBV5-4 and TRBJ2-7, with D unresolved. Germline lookup yields CDR1 SGHNT and CDR2 YYREEE (reference sequence). The CDR3 loop spans 14 amino acids. Trimming removed 4 bases from V and 0 bases from J, with 11 bases in between. CDR3 DNA sequence: TGTGCCAGCAGCCCCCTCGTGAGCTCCTACGAGCAGTACTTC. Protein product: CASSPLVSSYEQYF.

The chain employs TRBV5-4 and TRBJ2-7, with 12 bases aligning to TRBD1. The germline gives CDR1 SGHNT, CDR2 YYREEE (reference sequence). Trimming cost V 4 bases and J 7 bases; bases outside gene matches: 12. This CDR3 region has 16 residues. This CDR3 is CASSLDGGQGAKEQYF. The CDR3 coding sequence is TGTGCCAGCAGCCTGGACGGGGGACAGGGGGCGAAAGAGCAGTACTTC.

The rearrangement joins TRBV5-1 to TRBJ2-7, with 14 positions matching TRBD2. Trimming at V came to 5 bases and at J to 2 bases, leaving 3 bases not matched to a gene. CDR1 and CDR2 (germline): SGHRS, YFSETQ. This CDR3 is 15 amino acids long. CDR3 region: CASRPGLAGAYEQYF. For the CDR3, the DNA is TGCGCCAGCAGACCGGGACTAGCGGGAGCCTACGAGCAGTACTTC.

This clone was seen only once. The chain couples TRBV4-2 to TRBJ2-5; D may be TRBD1 (5 bases). V shed 0 bases and J shed 4 bases, with 15 bases lying between them. The CDR3 consists of 16 residues. Germline CDR1 and CDR2: LGHNA and YNFKEQ. CDR3 sequence: CASSQDEVQGLETQYF. The CDR3 nucleotides read TGTGCCAGCAGCCAAGATGAGGTTCAGGGTCTAGAGACCCAGTACTTC.

This chain connects TRBV29-1 to TRBJ2-7, with D perhaps TRBD1 (6 bases). CDR1 SQVTM and CDR2 ANQGSEA come from the germline V gene. This CDR3 is 12 amino acids long. Trimming cost V 6 bases and J 2 bases, with 11 bases left between them. The CDR3 reads CSVEGVAYEQYF. CDR3 nucleotides: TGCAGCGTCGAGGGGGTCGCCTACGAGCAGTACTTC.

The chain couples TRBV6-5 to TRBJ2-7; D may be TRBD1 or TRBD2 (5 bases each). CDR3 size: 13 residues. The V gene's germline CDR1 is MNHEY and CDR2 SVGAGI. Trimming took off 5 bases at V and 3 bases at J, with 11 bases between the two ends. CDR3 DNA sequence: TGTGCCAGCAGTACTAGACAGAACTACGAGCAGTACTTC. Residues: CASSTRQNYEQYF.

This clone was picked up a small number of times. The chain's CDR3 is CASSGGPEQYF. The CDR3, as DNA: TGTGCCAGCAGCGGCGGGCCTGAGCAGTACTTC. The chain carries TRBV5-6 and TRBJ2-7; D may be TRBD2 (5 bases). V gave up 4 bases and J gave up 7 bases, with 9 bases separating them. The germline gives CDR1 SGHDT, CDR2 YYEEEE. This CDR3 is 11 amino acids long.

In its sample, this clone was seen a few times. The rearrangement links TRBV18 to TRBJ2-7; D unresolved. Germline assignment: CDR1 KGHSH and CDR2 LQKENI. V lost 2 bases to trimming and J lost 5 bases, with 13 bases between them. The CDR3 is 14 residues long. In DNA, the CDR3 is TGTGCCAGCTCACCAGTCGAGCTTGGGGACGAGCAGTACTTC. Protein product: CASSPVELGDEQYF.

In DNA form, the CDR3 reads TGTGCCAGCACCGGGACCGGGGAGCTGTTTTTT. Residues: CASTGTGELFF. This sequence joins TRBV2 and TRBJ2-2; D remains ambiguous. CDR1 is SNHLY and CDR2 is FYNNEI in the germline V gene. V was clipped by 7 bases and J by 5 bases, with 5 bases between them. The CDR3 is made up of 11 amino acids.

The rearrangement uses TRBV2 and TRBJ2-7, with D hard to call. This CDR3 is built from 13 residues. V lost 4 bases and J 1 base, leaving 8 bases between the germline ends. Germline CDR1 and CDR2: SNHLY and FYNNEI. CDR3 loop: CASSAGGSYEQYF. The CDR3 DNA sequence: TGTGCCAGCAGTGCTGGCGGATCCTACGAGCAGTACTTC.

The rearrangement links TRBV6-5 to TRBJ1-4; no clear D gene. The CDR3 is 14 amino acids. V lost 6 bases to trimming and J lost 2 bases, with 10 bases between them. Germline CDR1 and CDR2: MNHEY and SVGAGI. The CDR3 nucleotides are TGTGCCAGCAGCCTCAGTATTACTAATGAAAAACTGTTTTTT. It is translated as CASSLSITNEKLFF.

This clone was counted a single time. The chain has TRBV9 and TRBJ1-5; D is uncertain. Trimming cost V 9 bases and J 2 bases, with 9 bases left between them. The CDR3 sequence is 12 residues long. Germline CDR1 reads SGDLS; CDR2 reads YYNGEE. The CDR3 DNA reads TGTGCCACCAAACATCGCAATCAGCCCCAGCATTTT. Encoded protein: CATKHRNQPQHF.

This rearrangement joins TRBV6-5 to TRBJ1-2; the match to TRBD1 covers 9 bases. CDR1 and CDR2 from the germline V gene are MNHEY and SVGAGI. The V and J ends lost 6 bases and 6 bases, in that order; junction bases with no gene match: 2. This CDR3 has 12 amino acids. The CDR3 loop reads CASSRTGDGYTF. The CDR3 DNA sequence: TGTGCCAGCAGCCGGACAGGGGATGGCTACACCTTC.

The gene calls are TRBV6-5 and TRBJ2-7; the match to TRBD2 covers 12 bases. The ends lost 0 bases at V and 6 bases at J; junction bases unmatched: 3. CDR1 and CDR2 from the germline V gene are MNHEY and SVGAGI. The CDR3 is 15 residues long. The CDR3 loop reads CASSYSTSGRAEQYF. The CDR3 DNA follows: TGTGCCAGCAGTTACTCGACTAGCGGGAGAGCCGAGCAGTACTTC.

This sequence joins TRBV9 and TRBJ1-1; 7 nucleotides align to TRBD1. The CDR3 covers 14 residues. The germline CDR1 and CDR2 sequences are SGDLS and YYNGEE. J lost 11 bases, V lost 0 bases, and 10 bases had no gene match. The CDR3 DNA sequence: TGTGCCAGCAGCGTAGGGGACAGTCATCTCTCGGCTTTCTTT. Translating gives CASSVGDSHLSAFF.

The J gene is TRBJ2-7, the V gene TRBV15; D is ambiguous. Germline-derived CDR1 and CDR2 are LNHNV and YYDKDF (reference sequence). The ends were cut back, 0 bases at V and 2 bases at J, with 8 bases in the middle. The CDR3 runs to 14 residues. The CDR3 region is CATSRDVPTYEQYF. The CDR3 nucleotides read TGTGCCACCAGCAGAGACGTCCCAACCTACGAGCAGTACTTC.

The chain joins TRBV27 to TRBJ2-1; D possibly corresponds to TRBD2 (6 bases). This CDR3 is 16 amino acids long. Deletions cut 8 bases from V and 3 bases from J, with 20 bases between. CDR1 is MNHEY and CDR2 is SMNVEV in the germline V gene (reference sequence). CDR3: CASSLVPAGFYNEQFF. Here the CDR3 DNA reads TGTGCCAGCTCACTCGTCCCCGCGGGGTTCTACAATGAGCAGTTCTTC.

V is TRBV20-1 and J is TRBJ2-3; no clear D gene. The CDR3 has 11 amino acids. V lost 6 bases and J 7 bases, leaving 11 bases between the germline ends. The germline V gene encodes CDR1 DFQATT and CDR2 SNEGSKA (reference sequence). CDR3: CSASWANTQYF. CDR3 nucleotide sequence: TGCAGTGCAAGCTGGGCGAATACGCAGTATTTT.

The rearrangement links TRBV7-8 to TRBJ2-7, with 7 positions matching TRBD1. CDR1 is SGHVS, CDR2 FQNEAQ, per germline. CDR3 length: 13 amino acids. The V gene end was trimmed by 5 bases and the J gene end by 3 bases; junction bases not matched to a gene: 4. CDR3 loop: CASSQGQFYEQYF. CDR3 nucleotide sequence: TGTGCCAGCAGCCAGGGACAGTTCTACGAGCAGTACTTC.

This clone has only one observation. The V gene is TRBV19, the J gene TRBJ2-7; tentative D call: TRBD2 (6 bases). The V end was cut by 3 bases, the J end by 6 bases, with 12 bases between. The length of the CDR3 is 13 residues. CDR1 and CDR2 from the germline V gene are LNHDA and SQIVND (reference sequence). The CDR3 DNA reads TGTGCCAGTAGTATGACGGGGGTTCCCGAGCAGTACTTC. It encodes CASSMTGVPEQYF.

CDR3 in amino acids: CASSFNPGQTTGELFF. In DNA, the CDR3 is TGTGCCAGCAGTTTTAATCCGGGACAGACAACCGGGGAGCTGTTTTTT. V gene TRBV28 combines with J gene TRBJ2-2, with 7 positions matching TRBD1. V lost 3 bases to trimming and J lost 5 bases; unmatched junction nucleotides: 9. The CDR3 has 16 residues. CDR1 is MDHEN and CDR2 is SYDVKM in the germline V gene.